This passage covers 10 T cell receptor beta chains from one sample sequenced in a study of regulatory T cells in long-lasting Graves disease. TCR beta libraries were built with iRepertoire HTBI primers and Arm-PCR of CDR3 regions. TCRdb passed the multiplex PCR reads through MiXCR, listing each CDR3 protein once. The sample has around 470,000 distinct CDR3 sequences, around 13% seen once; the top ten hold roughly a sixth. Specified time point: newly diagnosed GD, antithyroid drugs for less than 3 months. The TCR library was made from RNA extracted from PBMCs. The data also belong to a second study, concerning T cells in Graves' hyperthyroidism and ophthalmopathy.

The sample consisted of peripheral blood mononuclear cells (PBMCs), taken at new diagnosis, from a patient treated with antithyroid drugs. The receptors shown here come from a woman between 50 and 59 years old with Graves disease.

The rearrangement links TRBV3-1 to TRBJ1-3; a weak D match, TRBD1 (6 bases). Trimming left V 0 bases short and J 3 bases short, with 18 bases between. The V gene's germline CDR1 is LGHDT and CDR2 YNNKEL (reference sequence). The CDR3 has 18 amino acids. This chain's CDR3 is CASSQESDFTGIGNTIYF. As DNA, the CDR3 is TGTGCCAGCAGCCAAGAATCTGATTTCACAGGGATTGGAAACACCATATATTTT.

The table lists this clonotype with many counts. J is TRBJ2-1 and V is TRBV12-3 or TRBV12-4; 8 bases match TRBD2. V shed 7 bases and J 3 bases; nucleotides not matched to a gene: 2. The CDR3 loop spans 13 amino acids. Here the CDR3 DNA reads TGTGCCAGCACGACTAGCGACTACAATGAGCAGTTCTTC. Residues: CASTTSDYNEQFF.

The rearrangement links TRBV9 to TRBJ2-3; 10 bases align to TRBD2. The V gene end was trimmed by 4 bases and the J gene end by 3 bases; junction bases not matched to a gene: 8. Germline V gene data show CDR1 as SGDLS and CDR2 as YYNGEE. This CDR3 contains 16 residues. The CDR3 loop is CASSPLAGVTTDTQYF. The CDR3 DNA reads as TGTGCCAGCAGCCCCCTAGCGGGAGTAACGACAGATACGCAGTATTTT.

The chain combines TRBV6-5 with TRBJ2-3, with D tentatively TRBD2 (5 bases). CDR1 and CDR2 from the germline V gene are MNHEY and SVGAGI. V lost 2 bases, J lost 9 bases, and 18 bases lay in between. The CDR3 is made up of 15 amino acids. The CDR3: CASSYDYRGKETQYF. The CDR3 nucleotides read TGTGCCAGCAGTTACGACTACCGAGGGAAGGAAACGCAGTATTTT.

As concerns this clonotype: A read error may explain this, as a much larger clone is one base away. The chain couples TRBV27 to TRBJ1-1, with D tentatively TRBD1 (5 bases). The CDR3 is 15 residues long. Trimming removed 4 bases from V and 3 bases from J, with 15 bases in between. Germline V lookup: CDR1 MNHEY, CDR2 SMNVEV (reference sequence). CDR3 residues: CASSSGAGVDTEAFF. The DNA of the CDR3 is TGTGCCAGCAGTTCTGGGGCGGGAGTGGACACTGAAGCTTTCTTT.

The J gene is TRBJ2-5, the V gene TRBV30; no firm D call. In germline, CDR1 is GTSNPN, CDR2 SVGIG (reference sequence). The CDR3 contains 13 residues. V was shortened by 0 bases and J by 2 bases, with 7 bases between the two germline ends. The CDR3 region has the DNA TGTGCCTGGAGTGTAGGCGTACAAGAGACCCAGTACTTC. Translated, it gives CAWSVGVQETQYF.

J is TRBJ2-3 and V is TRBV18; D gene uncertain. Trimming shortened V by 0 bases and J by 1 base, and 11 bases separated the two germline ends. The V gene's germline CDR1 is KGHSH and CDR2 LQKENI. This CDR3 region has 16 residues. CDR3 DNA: TGTGCCAGCTCACCACCGGGCGACCGCCGCACAGATACGCAGTATTTT. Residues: CASSPPGDRRTDTQYF.

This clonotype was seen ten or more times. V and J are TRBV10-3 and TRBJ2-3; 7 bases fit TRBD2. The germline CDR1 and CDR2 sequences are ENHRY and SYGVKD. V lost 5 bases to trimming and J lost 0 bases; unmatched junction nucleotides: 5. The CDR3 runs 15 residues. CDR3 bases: TGTGCCATCAGTAAATCGCGGGGGAGCACAGATACGCAGTATTTT. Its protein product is CAISKSRGSTDTQYF.

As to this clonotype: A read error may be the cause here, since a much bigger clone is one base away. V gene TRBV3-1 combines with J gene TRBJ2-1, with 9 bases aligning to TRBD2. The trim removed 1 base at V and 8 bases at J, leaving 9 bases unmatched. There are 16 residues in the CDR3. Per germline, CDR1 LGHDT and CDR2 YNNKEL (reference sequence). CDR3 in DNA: TGTGCCAGCAGCCAAGTAGGGCTAGCGGGACTCGATGAGCAGTTCTTC. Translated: CASSQVGLAGLDEQFF.

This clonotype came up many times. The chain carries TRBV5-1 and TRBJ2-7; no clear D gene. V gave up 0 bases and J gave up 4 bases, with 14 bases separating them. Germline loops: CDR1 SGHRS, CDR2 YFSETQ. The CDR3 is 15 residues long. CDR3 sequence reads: CASSLDAGVQYEQYF. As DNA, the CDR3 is TGCGCCAGCAGCTTGGATGCAGGAGTTCAGTACGAGCAGTACTTC.